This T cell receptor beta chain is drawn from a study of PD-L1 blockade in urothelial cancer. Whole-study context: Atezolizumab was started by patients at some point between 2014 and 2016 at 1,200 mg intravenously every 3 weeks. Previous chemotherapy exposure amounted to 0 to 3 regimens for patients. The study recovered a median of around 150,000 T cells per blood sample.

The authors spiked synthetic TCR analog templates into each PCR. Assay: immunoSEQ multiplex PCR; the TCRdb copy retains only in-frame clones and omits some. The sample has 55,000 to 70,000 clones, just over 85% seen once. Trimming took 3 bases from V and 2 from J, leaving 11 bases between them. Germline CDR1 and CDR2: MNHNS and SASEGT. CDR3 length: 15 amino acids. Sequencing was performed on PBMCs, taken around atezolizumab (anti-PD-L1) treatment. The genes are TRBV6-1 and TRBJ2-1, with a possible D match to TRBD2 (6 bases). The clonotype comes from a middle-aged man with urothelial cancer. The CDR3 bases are TGTGCCAGCAGTGATAGCGGAGAAGCCTACAATGAGCAGTTCTTC. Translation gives CASSDSGEAYNEQFF.